What follows describes a single T cell receptor beta chain. Its antigen target is currently unknown. Per-base qualities were not stored, and no clone one base away is much larger. This entry comes from a study of identical twins (dated by TCRdb to between 2015 and 2016). About the full investigation: To test whether fetal clonotypes persist, the study used deep sequencing on TCR alpha and beta repertoires from monozygotic twins, unrelated adults of various ages, and cord blood. To rule out contamination, the twin experiments were replicated at different times with different library preparation protocols. General findings and caveats noted by the study authors: Recombination models systematically underestimated out-of-frame TCR alpha sharing in monozygotic twins but agreed with sharing between unrelated individuals. Zero-insertion analyses could be partly confounded by invariant T cells such as MAIT and iNKT, though diverse VJ usage argued against such confounding for most clonotypes. Abundant cord blood beta clonotypes carried fewer insertions; young adult naive repertoires showed a weaker similar trend, while memory repertoires showed none. Out-of-frame TCR alpha sequences shared between twins showed an excess of low generation-probability sequences compared with coincidental sharing between unrelated individuals. The excess sharing between twins in beta out-of-frame sequences was weaker because fewer shared sequences reduced the signal-to-noise ratio. Conclusions relied on cross-sectional statistical analysis, since the same donors could not be followed over many years.

Only healthy Caucasian donors were included. Three pairs of female monozygotic twins, all aged about 18 to 29 years, made up the twin cohort. Peripheral blood mononuclear cells were used as the source from which RNA for TCR libraries was isolated. Receptor amplification or capture employed 5' RACE. The sample was run on an Illumina HiSeq 2000. A universal primer binding site was added through template switching, and the final cDNA carried a unique molecular identifier so that TCR cDNA molecules could be counted accurately. Specific primers in the conserved constant-segment region were used to synthesize first-strand cDNA for the TCR alpha and beta chains. To control for contamination, each cDNA library was double barcoded with a SMART-Mk sample barcode plus Illumina barcodes. TruSeq adapter sequences along with Illumina sample barcodes were introduced in two successive PCR steps. TCR alpha and beta cDNA libraries were sequenced on the Illumina HiSeq platform with custom primers. The authors' analysis ran thus. MiGEC was used to process raw reads and extract unique molecular identifiers, and MiXCR was used to find CDR3 positions. For each individual, recombination models were inferred using an EM algorithm with the repgenHMM and IGoR tools. Shared clonotype analysis was performed with the tcR package in R, normalizing sharing by the product of cloneset sizes. To study raw recombination free of thymic and clonal selection effects, out-of-frame nonproductive sequences were analyzed. TCRdb's own reprocessing of the public reads used fastp at Q25 and MiXCR and kept productive beta chains. Each CDR3 protein gets just one entry, which takes the most common genes and DNA from the rows behind it. The V and J calls here are based on TCRdb, not the publication. Across this sample there are about 570,000 distinct CDR3 sequences, with approximately 9.6% seen only once. The top ten hold under 3.5% of the sample.

As encoded in the germline V gene, CDR1 is MDHEN while CDR2 is SYDVKM. The CDR3 starts with the cysteine, ends with the phenylalanine, and has 21 residues. Only the CDR3 DNA stays, 63 bases, in frame from base 1. Germline trimming amounts to 2 bases on V and 0 bases on J, with 17 as the count of junction bases outside the gene matches. The sample also formed part of further work on yellow fever vaccine responses in identical twins. From the second report: The T cell response to vaccination in identical twins was reported by the authors to appear partly convergent and partly personalized. The study precisely tracked vaccine-responding T cell clones in identical twins.

Sequenced sample: PBMCs. The chain is encoded by TRBV28 joined to TRBJ2-5; 11 bases in between match TRBD2. This sequence originates from a woman between 18 and 29 years old in good health. The nucleotide sequence reads TGTGCCAGCAGTTTAGGGGTAGCGGGGGGGATGGCGATATCCCACCAAGAGACCCAGTACTTC. Translated, this is CASSLGVAGGMAISHQETQYF.